The rows below give T cell receptor beta chains drawn from one sample of a study of OX40 agonist ivuxolimab in advanced cancers. Measured with immunoSEQ multiplex PCR; TCRdb has only the in-frame clones, and not every one. The sample carries 99,000 or so clones, roughly four fifths recorded once. The input for sequencing was CD4+ or CD8+ T cells sorted from blood, taken in a trial of the OX40 agonist ivuxolimab. Receptor source: an adult with an advanced solid tumor such as melanoma, head and neck, liver or kidney cancer. CDR3s include the opening cysteine and the closing phenylalanine or tryptophan. A D gene is named only where the DNA matches it firmly. Clone size is shown for a subset of rows, as once, few, many or a class of expanded clone.

TRBV2,TRBJ2-7,TRBD2,NA,TGTGCCAGCAGTGACCCTGGACTAGCGGGGGGGCCTGGATACGAGCAGTACTTC,CASSDPGLAGGPGYEQYF
TRBV9,TRBJ2-1,TRBD2,NA,TGTGCCAGCAGCGTACTAGCGGGGGCTTCTAATGAGCAGTTCTTC,CASSVLAGASNEQFF
TRBV5-4,TRBJ2-1,TRBD2,NA,TGTGCCAGCAGCTCCGGGACTAGCGGGTACAATGAGCAGTTCTTC,CASSSGTSGYNEQFF
TRBV7-3,TRBJ1-3,NA,once,TGTGCCAGCAGCGCCAGTGGAGGAGGAAACACCATATATTTT,CASSASGGGNTIYF
TRBV9,TRBJ2-7,TRBD2,once,TGTGCCAGCAGCCCGTCGGGACTAGGTTACGAGCAGTACTTC,CASSPSGLGYEQYF
TRBV19,TRBJ2-5,NA,NA,TGTGCCAGTAGTATTTCCCCAATCGGAGAGACCCAGTACTTC,CASSISPIGETQYF
TRBV7-9,TRBJ2-7,NA,NA,TGTGCCAGCAGCTTAGAAGGCCGGGCATCCTACGAGCAGTACTTC,CASSLEGRASYEQYF
TRBV4-3,TRBJ2-3,TRBD2,NA,TGCGCCAGCAGCCAACTAGCGGGAAGCACAGATACGCAGTATTTT,CASSQLAGSTDTQYF
TRBV12-5,TRBJ2-1,NA,NA,TGTGCTAGTGGCCATGGAATTGAGCAGTTCTTC,CASGHGIEQFF
TRBV5-1,TRBJ2-1,NA,NA,TGCGCCAGCAGCTTCCGAGCAGAGGGGATCTACAATGAGCAGTTCTTC,CASSFRAEGIYNEQFF
TRBV5-4,TRBJ2-7,NA,NA,TGTGCCAGCAGACGGGACGCCAGCTCCTACGAGCAGTACTTC,CASRRDASSYEQYF
TRBV5-1,TRBJ2-3,TRBD2,NA,TGCGCCAGCAGCTTGGGTCCTAGCGGGGACTACACAGATACGCAGTATTTT,CASSLGPSGDYTDTQYF
TRBV6-1,TRBJ1-1,NA,NA,TGTGCCAGCAGTGAAATACTCGGAGTCGGCACTGAAGCTTTCTTT,CASSEILGVGTEAFF
TRBV5-4,TRBJ2-3,TRBD1,NA,TGTGCCAGCAGCTCGGCGGGACAGGGGCTGGATACGCAGTATTTT,CASSSAGQGLDTQYF
TRBV2,TRBJ2-7,TRBD1,NA,TGTGCCAGCAGTGGACAGGGGGCTTACGAGCAGTACTTC,CASSGQGAYEQYF
TRBV9,TRBJ1-6,NA,once,TGTGCCAGCAGCCCAGAGGGGGAGACTAATTCACCCCTCCACTTT,CASSPEGETNSPLHF
TRBV4-1,TRBJ2-3,TRBD2,NA,TGCGCCAGCAGCCAAGACGGAGCGGGAGTTTCAGATACGCAGTATTTT,CASSQDGAGVSDTQYF
TRBV5-1,TRBJ2-3,NA,once,TGCGCCAGCAGCTTCCTAGGCGGCAACACAGATACGCAGTATTTT,CASSFLGGNTDTQYF
TRBV6-1,TRBJ2-2,TRBD1,NA,TGTGCCAGCAGTGTAGACAGGGTCGCGACCGGGGAGCTGTTTTTT,CASSVDRVATGELFF
TRBV2,TRBJ1-2,TRBD1,NA,TGTGCCAGCAGTACGGGACAGGGGTCCTTGAACTATGGCTACACCTTC,CASSTGQGSLNYGYTF
TRBV7-8,TRBJ2-5,NA,NA,TGTGCCAGCAGCCCGGGGTATGGGGAGACCCAGTACTTC,CASSPGYGETQYF
TRBV4-1,TRBJ2-2,NA,NA,TGCGCCAGCAGCCAAGATGTGAACACCGGGGAGCTGTTTTTT,CASSQDVNTGELFF
TRBV18,TRBJ1-4,NA,NA,TGTGCCAGCTCACCACAAAGGGCCGCTGAAAAACTGTTTTTT,CASSPQRAAEKLFF
TRBV11-3,TRBJ2-3,NA,NA,TGTGCCAGCAGCTTCAGGGCCCCAGATACGCAGTATTTT,CASSFRAPDTQYF
TRBV5-1,TRBJ1-2,NA,NA,TGCGCCAGCAGCTTGGATAATTACAGGGATAGCTATGGCTACACCTTC,CASSLDNYRDSYGYTF
TRBV10-2,TRBJ1-1,NA,NA,TGCGCCAGCAGTGAGTCGACGGGCCTAAGCACTGAAGCTTTCTTT,CASSESTGLSTEAFF
TRBV5-4,TRBJ2-7,NA,NA,TGTGCCAGCAGCTTGGACCTAGGGGACGAGCAGTACTTC,CASSLDLGDEQYF
TRBV6-6,TRBJ2-1,TRBD2,NA,TGTGCCAGCAGTTACCCCCCGGGGGGGCCTGAGCAGTTCTTC,CASSYPPGGPEQFF
TRBV10-1,TRBJ2-7,TRBD2,NA,TGCGCCAGCAGTGAGTCGGCTAGCGGGAGTTACGAGCAGTACTTC,CASSESASGSYEQYF
TRBV19,TRBJ2-7,TRBD2,few,TGTGCCAGTAGTACCCGACCCGGGACTAGCGGGAGTAGATACGAGCAGTACTTC,CASSTRPGTSGSRYEQYF
TRBV10-1,TRBJ1-2,NA,NA,TGCGCCAGCAGTGAGTCCAAGGCCGGGGCCAGCGGCTACACCTTC,CASSESKAGASGYTF
TRBV6-6,TRBJ1-5,TRBD1,NA,TGTGCCAGCAGCGAGACAGGGGGTAGCAATCAGCCCCAGCATTTT,CASSETGGSNQPQHF
TRBV21-1,TRBJ1-2,NA,NA,TGTGCCAGCGGGGACAGAATCTATGGCTACACCTTC,CASGDRIYGYTF
TRBV15,TRBJ2-3,TRBD2,NA,TGTGCCACCACCCCTTTAGCGGGGGCCTTCCTCGATACGCAGTATTTT,CATTPLAGAFLDTQYF
TRBV7-9,TRBJ2-7,NA,few,TGTGCCAGCACCCTGACGGAAACCTACGAGCAGTACTTC,CASTLTETYEQYF
TRBV19,TRBJ2-5,NA,NA,TGTGCCAGTAGTCCTCAGGGAGGGGGAGAGACCCAGTACTTC,CASSPQGGGETQYF
TRBV11-2,TRBJ1-1,TRBD1,NA,TGTGCCAGCAGCTTCCCGACAGGGCAGGGCGCTGAAGCTTTCTTT,CASSFPTGQGAEAFF
TRBV6-6,TRBJ1-4,NA,NA,TGTGCCAGCAGTTACTCCTCTTGGGACATGATTCTGGAACTGTTTTTT,CASSYSSWDMILELFF
TRBV5-8,TRBJ1-2,NA,NA,TGTGCCAGCAGCTTGGGACAAATATTTAGCTATGGCTACACCTTC,CASSLGQIFSYGYTF
TRBV5-1,TRBJ2-1,TRBD2,NA,TGCGCCAGCAGCTTGGGGACTAGCGGAGCTTGGGGGGACAATGAGCAGTTCTTC,CASSLGTSGAWGDNEQFF
TRBV20-1,TRBJ2-5,NA,NA,TGCAGTGCCGAAGAAGAGACCCAGTACTTC,CSAEEETQYF
TRBV10-1,TRBJ2-5,NA,NA,TGCGCCAGCAGTGCGGGGGTTAGGGGGACCCAGTACTTC,CASSAGVRGTQYF
TRBV12-5,TRBJ1-1,NA,NA,TGTGCTAGTGGTTTTCCAACGAACACTGAAGCTTTCTTT,CASGFPTNTEAFF
TRBV6-6,TRBJ2-1,TRBD1,once,TGTGCCAGCAGTGATGCCGGGACAGGGTTCAATGAGCAGTTCTTC,CASSDAGTGFNEQFF
TRBV5-6,TRBJ2-3,NA,NA,TGTGCCAGCAGCTTCTTTCTCGATACGCAGTATTTT,CASSFFLDTQYF
TRBV10-3,TRBJ1-5,NA,once,TGTGCCACCAAGGGGGAGAGTAGCAATCAGCCCCAGCATTTT,CATKGESSNQPQHF
TRBV4-2,TRBJ2-1,TRBD2,NA,TGTGCCAGCAGCCAAGATGACGGGACTAGCGGGAGAAGTGAGCAGTTCTTC,CASSQDDGTSGRSEQFF
TRBV2,TRBJ2-3,TRBD2,NA,TGTGCCAACAGCGGGAGGGCCGGGGATACGCAGTATTTT,CANSGRAGDTQYF
TRBV19,TRBJ1-6,NA,medium-sized,TGTGCCAGTAGATCACGTATGGATAATTCACCCCTCCACTTT,CASRSRMDNSPLHF
TRBV27,TRBJ1-2,TRBD1,NA,TGTGCCAGCAGCCTGACAGGGTTAAACTATGGCTACACCTTC,CASSLTGLNYGYTF
TRBV15,TRBJ2-1,TRBD1,NA,TGTGCCACCAGCAGAGGCGACAGGGGTTCCTACAATGAGCAGTTCTTC,CATSRGDRGSYNEQFF
TRBV6-6,TRBJ1-1,TRBD1,NA,TGTGCCAGCAGAAAGACAGGGATGAACACTGAAGCTTTCTTT,CASRKTGMNTEAFF
TRBV7-2,TRBJ1-4,TRBD1,NA,TGTGCCAGCAGCTTCCAGGGGGTGGGTGAAAAACTGTTTTTT,CASSFQGVGEKLFF
TRBV6-6,TRBJ1-5,NA,NA,TGTGCCAGCAGTTACTCGGCGGTTAGCAATCAGCCCCAGCATTTT,CASSYSAVSNQPQHF
TRBV6-1,TRBJ2-7,TRBD2,NA,TGTGCCAGCAGTGGGGGAACTAGCGTCACCTACGAGCAGTACTTC,CASSGGTSVTYEQYF
TRBV6-6,TRBJ1-1,NA,NA,TGTGCCAGCAGTTACGCGTTCCCCAAGGATGGGGCTTTCTTT,CASSYAFPKDGAFF
TRBV5-1,TRBJ2-1,NA,NA,TGCGCCAGCAGCTTGGGGACGCGCAGGGTCTTC,CASSLGTRRVF
TRBV5-1,TRBJ2-3,TRBD2,NA,TGCGCCAGCAGCTTGGTTAGCGGGAGTACCACAGATACGCAGTATTTT,CASSLVSGSTTDTQYF
TRBV27,TRBJ2-1,NA,NA,TGTGCCAGCAGTCAGACAGGTTACAATGAGCAGTTCTTC,CASSQTGYNEQFF
TRBV15,TRBJ2-7,NA,NA,TGTGCCACCAGCAGAGCGGCCGGCTCCTACGAGCAGTACTTC,CATSRAAGSYEQYF